This is a list of T cell receptor beta chains from one sample in a study of T-cell memory formation after mild COVID-19. TCRdb passed the 5' RACE reads through MiXCR, listing each CDR3 protein once. The table lists 120,000 or so distinct CDR3 sequences, about 16% of them singletons. Specimen: PBMCs or a T cell subset sorted from them (not recorded which). The source of these receptors is an adult woman who had mild COVID-19 (a few samples of this study predate the infection). Cell type and time point are not known. CDR3s include the opening cysteine and the closing phenylalanine or tryptophan.

V gene: TRBV27
J gene: TRBJ1-1
CDR3 protein: CASSYDRVTEAFF

V gene: TRBV7-3
J gene: TRBJ2-3
CDR3 protein: CASSLGQTDTQYF

V gene: TRBV5-1
J gene: TRBJ2-1
CDR3 protein: CASRSQLSVHEQFF

V gene: TRBV3-1
J gene: TRBJ1-1
CDR3 protein: CASSQISGGNEAFF

V gene: TRBV27
J gene: TRBJ2-7
CDR3 protein: CASSFRGRYEQYF

V gene: TRBV2
J gene: TRBJ1-1
CDR3 protein: CASTGVRTEAFF

V gene: TRBV24-1
J gene: TRBJ2-1
CDR3 protein: CATKSGVGQSYNEQFF

V gene: TRBV6-6
J gene: TRBJ1-1
CDR3 protein: CASSWTEMNTEAFF

V gene: TRBV5-1
J gene: TRBJ2-7
CDR3 protein: CASSKDDEQYF

V gene: TRBV12-3/TRBV12-4
J gene: TRBJ2-7
CDR3 protein: CASSPPGGILYEQYF

V gene: TRBV23-1
J gene: TRBJ1-1
CDR3 protein: CASSPGTGGVAEAFF

V gene: TRBV5-1
J gene: TRBJ2-2
CDR3 protein: CASNVKDLTGELFF

V gene: TRBV23-1
J gene: TRBJ1-2
CDR3 protein: CASRIIPRDGYTF

V gene: TRBV28
J gene: TRBJ2-1
CDR3 protein: CASSLPIGTSGRVEQFF

V gene: TRBV12-3/TRBV12-4
J gene: TRBJ1-6
CDR3 protein: CASTDGGVGISPLHF

V gene: TRBV6-5
J gene: TRBJ1-2
CDR3 protein: CASSRGQGTYGYTF

V gene: TRBV24-1
J gene: TRBJ2-6
CDR3 protein: CATSDSYGTALSGANVLTF